The source of this T cell receptor (beta chain) is a study of sequential checkpoint blockade in melanoma. Looking at the study overall: Randomization was 1:1 between first-line nivolumab→ipilimumab and ipilimumab→nivolumab. Each arm's sequence ended with maintenance nivolumab.

Noted treatment: randomized to nivolumab then ipilimumab (arm A) or the reverse (arm B). No patient had prior DNA-damaging chemotherapy. Sorted cells were live CD3+CD8+, lacking CD19 and CD56, from PBMCs. Germline loops: CDR1 MNHEY, CDR2 SVGAGI. V trimming: 1 base; J trimming: 2 bases; junction bases outside the gene matches: 0. There are 15 residues in the CDR3. Method: immunoSEQ multiplex PCR; TCRdb's copy keeps in-frame clones and lacks some. The sample holds approximately 20,000 clones, over 60% seen once. The J gene is TRBJ1-2, the V gene TRBV6-5; 11 nucleotides agree with TRBD1. This specimen consisted of CD8+ T cells sorted from blood (inferred from file names), obtained from a patient given nivolumab and ipilimumab in sequence. This receptor was obtained from a human donor with melanoma. The CDR3 region is CASSYWTGGNYGYTF. DNA for the CDR3: TGTGCCAGCAGTTACTGGACAGGGGGCAACTATGGCTACACCTTC.